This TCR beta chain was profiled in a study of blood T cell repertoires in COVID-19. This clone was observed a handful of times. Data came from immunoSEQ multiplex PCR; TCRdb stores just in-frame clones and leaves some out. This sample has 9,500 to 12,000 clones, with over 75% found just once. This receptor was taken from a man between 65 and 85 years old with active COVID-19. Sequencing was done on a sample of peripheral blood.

The CDR3 sequence: CASSLFDQPQHF. The CDR3 DNA sequence: TGTGCCAGCAGCTTATTCGATCAGCCCCAGCATTTT. The chain couples TRBV7-2 to TRBJ1-5; no definite D call. The V and J ends lost 2 bases and 5 bases respectively, with 4 bases between them. CDR1 SGHTA and CDR2 FQGNSA come from the germline V gene. The CDR3 has 12 residues.